These T cell receptor beta chains were read from a single sample in a study of blood T cells in healthy people across ages. MiXCR, run by TCRdb on the 5' RACE reads, gives a single entry per CDR3 protein. The data hold 450,000 to 700,000 distinct CDR3 sequences, with 25% to 30% observed a single time. The specimen sequenced was blood. These receptors originate from a woman in her seventies in good health. CDR3s include the opening cysteine and the closing phenylalanine or tryptophan. A D gene is named only where the DNA matches it firmly. Not every row has a clone size; where given, it reads once, few, many or a size class.

CDR3 DNA: TGCGCCAGCAGCACCGGGACAGGGGGAAGGAATTCACCCCTCCACTTT
CDR3 protein: CASSTGTGGRNSPLHF
J gene: TRBJ1-6
V gene: TRBV7-9
clone size: .
D gene: TRBD1
CDR3 length: 16

CDR3 DNA: TGTGCCTCGGCCGGGACAGGGATGACAGATACGCAGTATTTT
CDR3 protein: CASAGTGMTDTQYF
J gene: TRBJ2-3
V gene: TRBV19
clone size: .
D gene: TRBD1
CDR3 length: 14

CDR3 DNA: TGCAGTGCTCTGACAGGGGGTTTAGGAACTGAAGCTTTCTTT
CDR3 protein: CSALTGGLGTEAFF
J gene: TRBJ1-1
V gene: TRBV20-1
clone size: .
D gene: TRBD1
CDR3 length: 14

CDR3 DNA: TGTGCCAGCAGCTGGGACCCGGGACACACTGGGGACACTGAAGCTTTCTTT
CDR3 protein: CASSWDPGHTGDTEAFF
J gene: TRBJ1-1
V gene: TRBV12-1
clone size: .
D gene: .
CDR3 length: 17

CDR3 DNA: TGTGCCAGCAGCTTAGCGCACGGGGGCGGATCACCCCTCCACTTT
CDR3 protein: CASSLAHGGGSPLHF
J gene: TRBJ1-6
V gene: TRBV7-2
clone size: many
D gene: .
CDR3 length: 15

CDR3 DNA: TGCGCCAGCAGCCATGGCCTCTCCCAGGCCGAGACCCAGTACTTC
CDR3 protein: CASSHGLSQAETQYF
J gene: TRBJ2-5
V gene: TRBV4-3
clone size: .
D gene: .
CDR3 length: 15

CDR3 DNA: TGTGCCAGCAGCCAAACTAGCGGGGAGGCCACAGATACGCAGTATTTT
CDR3 protein: CASSQTSGEATDTQYF
J gene: TRBJ2-3
V gene: TRBV3-1
clone size: .
D gene: TRBD2
CDR3 length: 16

CDR3 DNA: TGTGCCAGCAGGAAGGGGGGCTACGAGCAGTACTTC
CDR3 protein: CASRKGGYEQYF
J gene: TRBJ2-7
V gene: TRBV6-6
clone size: .
D gene: .
CDR3 length: 12

CDR3 DNA: TGTGCCAGCACTTGGGGTCTCAGCGAGACCCAGTACTTC
CDR3 protein: CASTWGLSETQYF
J gene: TRBJ2-5
V gene: TRBV28
clone size: .
D gene: .
CDR3 length: 13

CDR3 DNA: TGTGCCAGCAGGGTTCACACAGATACGCAGTATTTT
CDR3 protein: CASRVHTDTQYF
J gene: TRBJ2-3
V gene: TRBV28
clone size: .
D gene: .
CDR3 length: 12

CDR3 DNA: TGTGCCAGCAGTCGGGGGGGCGGTTGGGGCTACACCTTC
CDR3 protein: CASSRGGGWGYTF
J gene: TRBJ1-2
V gene: TRBV12-3/TRBV12-4
clone size: .
D gene: .
CDR3 length: 13

CDR3 DNA: TGTGCCAGCAGTCCCGGGACAATGGAGCTGTTTTTT
CDR3 protein: CASSPGTMELFF
J gene: TRBJ2-2
V gene: TRBV12-3/TRBV12-4
clone size: .
D gene: .
CDR3 length: 12

CDR3 DNA: TGTGCCGGCAGCTTAGGGGGGCGGGATAATCAGCCCCAGCATTTT
CDR3 protein: CAGSLGGRDNQPQHF
J gene: TRBJ1-5
V gene: TRBV7-2
clone size: .
D gene: .
CDR3 length: 15

CDR3 DNA: TGTGCCAGCAGTTTTAGGGATACTAGTGGAGAGACCCAGTACTTC
CDR3 protein: CASSFRDTSGETQYF
J gene: TRBJ2-5
V gene: TRBV12-3/TRBV12-4
clone size: few
D gene: .
CDR3 length: 15

CDR3 DNA: TGTGCCAGCAGTGAAGCGGGTGGAGGAGGAGGTCGGGGCTACACCTTC
CDR3 protein: CASSEAGGGGGRGYTF
J gene: TRBJ1-2
V gene: TRBV6-1
clone size: .
D gene: .
CDR3 length: 16

CDR3 DNA: TGTGCCAGCAGCCCCGGGCAGGGAAGCTACACCTTC
CDR3 protein: CASSPGQGSYTF
J gene: TRBJ1-2
V gene: TRBV11-2
clone size: many
D gene: .
CDR3 length: 12

CDR3 DNA: TGCAGCGTCCAGGAACTACTGGGCACTGAAGCTTTCTTT
CDR3 protein: CSVQELLGTEAFF
J gene: TRBJ1-1
V gene: TRBV29-1
clone size: .
D gene: .
CDR3 length: 13

CDR3 DNA: TGTGCCAGTGACGGGGGCCCCGGAGAGACCCAGTACTTC
CDR3 protein: CASDGGPGETQYF
J gene: TRBJ2-5
V gene: TRBV6-6
clone size: few
D gene: .
CDR3 length: 13

CDR3 DNA: TGTGCCAGCAGGCGCCTAGGGACAGAAAATGAAAAACTGTTTTTT
CDR3 protein: CASRRLGTENEKLFF
J gene: TRBJ1-4
V gene: TRBV6-5
clone size: .
D gene: TRBD1
CDR3 length: 15

CDR3 DNA: TGTGCCAGCAGCTTAAGAGCAAGCGGGGATTCCTACGAGCAGTACTTC
CDR3 protein: CASSLRASGDSYEQYF
J gene: TRBJ2-7
V gene: TRBV7-6
clone size: few
D gene: TRBD2
CDR3 length: 16

CDR3 DNA: TGTGCCAGCAGCTTAGGGGGGACACGAAATGAAAAACTGTTTTTT
CDR3 protein: CASSLGGTRNEKLFF
J gene: TRBJ1-4
V gene: TRBV7-9
clone size: .
D gene: .
CDR3 length: 15

CDR3 DNA: TGTGCCAGCAGCGCGACAGGGGTGATTCAGTACTTC
CDR3 protein: CASSATGVIQYF
J gene: TRBJ2-4
V gene: TRBV7-2
clone size: .
D gene: TRBD1
CDR3 length: 12

CDR3 DNA: TGCAGCGTTTTGACAGGCTCTGGAAACACCATATATTTT
CDR3 protein: CSVLTGSGNTIYF
J gene: TRBJ1-3
V gene: TRBV29-1
clone size: few
D gene: .
CDR3 length: 13

CDR3 DNA: TGTGCCTACAGAAAAACAGGTTCACTGGGGGGCTACACCTTC
CDR3 protein: CAYRKTGSLGGYTF
J gene: TRBJ1-2
V gene: TRBV30
clone size: .
D gene: .
CDR3 length: 14

CDR3 DNA: TGTGCCAGCAGCTTGCCTTCGGGGGGTTTGAGCGGCTACACCTTC
CDR3 protein: CASSLPSGGLSGYTF
J gene: TRBJ1-2
V gene: TRBV7-9
clone size: .
D gene: .
CDR3 length: 15

CDR3 DNA: TGCAGTGCTAGAGCCGGGACAGGAAACATTCAGTACTTC
CDR3 protein: CSARAGTGNIQYF
J gene: TRBJ2-4
V gene: TRBV20-1
clone size: few
D gene: TRBD1
CDR3 length: 13

CDR3 DNA: TGCAGTGTCCCCGGGGTCCTAGCGGGCGGGCAGTTCGAGCAGTACTTC
CDR3 protein: CSVPGVLAGGQFEQYF
J gene: TRBJ2-7
V gene: TRBV20-1
clone size: few
D gene: TRBD2
CDR3 length: 16

CDR3 DNA: TGCGCCAGCAGCCAAGTTTCGCAGGGACGAGGAAAAAAACTGTTTTTT
CDR3 protein: CASSQVSQGRGKKLFF
J gene: TRBJ1-4
V gene: TRBV4-1
clone size: .
D gene: .
CDR3 length: 16

CDR3 DNA: TGTGCCAGCAGCAATACGGGCAGGATTCGGCAAGAGACCCAGTACTTC
CDR3 protein: CASSNTGRIRQETQYF
J gene: TRBJ2-5
V gene: TRBV6-1
clone size: few
D gene: .
CDR3 length: 16

CDR3 DNA: TGCGCCAGCAGCCAAGAGGCGGGAGCGCCCTCCTACGAGCAGTACTTC
CDR3 protein: CASSQEAGAPSYEQYF
J gene: TRBJ2-7
V gene: TRBV4-3
clone size: .
D gene: TRBD2
CDR3 length: 16

CDR3 DNA: TGTGCCAGCAGTGGGACAGGAGAGAGGAATTCACCCCTCCACTTT
CDR3 protein: CASSGTGERNSPLHF
J gene: TRBJ1-6
V gene: TRBV27
clone size: .
D gene: TRBD1
CDR3 length: 15

CDR3 DNA: TGCAGTGCTAGGGGGGAGACCCAGTACTTC
CDR3 protein: CSARGETQYF
J gene: TRBJ2-5
V gene: TRBV20-1
clone size: many
D gene: .
CDR3 length: 10

CDR3 DNA: TGTGCCAGCAGTTCCGGGACTAGCGGGGGGCCGCTCTCCTACAATGAGCAGTTCTTC
CDR3 protein: CASSSGTSGGPLSYNEQFF
J gene: TRBJ2-1
V gene: TRBV12-3/TRBV12-4
clone size: few
D gene: TRBD2
CDR3 length: 19

CDR3 DNA: TGTGCCAGCGGAGGGGGAGATCAGCCCCAGCATTTT
CDR3 protein: CASGGGDQPQHF
J gene: TRBJ1-5
V gene: TRBV3-1
clone size: many
D gene: .
CDR3 length: 12

CDR3 DNA: TGTGCCAGCAGTTACTCGACCAGGGGGGGGGAGTCACCCCTCCACTTT
CDR3 protein: CASSYSTRGGESPLHF
J gene: TRBJ1-6
V gene: TRBV6-6
clone size: .
D gene: TRBD1
CDR3 length: 16

CDR3 DNA: TGTGCCAGCAGCCCCTACAGGTCCCGACCCTCTGGAAACACCATATATTTT
CDR3 protein: CASSPYRSRPSGNTIYF
J gene: TRBJ1-3
V gene: TRBV7-2
clone size: .
D gene: .
CDR3 length: 17

CDR3 DNA: TGCAGTGCTATCTGGACAGGCTTAAGCTCCTACGAGCAGTACTTC
CDR3 protein: CSAIWTGLSSYEQYF
J gene: TRBJ2-7
V gene: TRBV20-1
clone size: .
D gene: TRBD1
CDR3 length: 15

CDR3 DNA: TGTGCCAGCAGCTTAGCGGGGGGGCCGGGGAACATTCAGTACTTC
CDR3 protein: CASSLAGGPGNIQYF
J gene: TRBJ2-4
V gene: TRBV7-2
clone size: .
D gene: .
CDR3 length: 15

CDR3 DNA: TGCAGTTTTAAGCGGGGGGGGATGGTCTCCACAGATACGCAGTATTTT
CDR3 protein: CSFKRGGMVSTDTQYF
J gene: TRBJ2-3
V gene: TRBV20-1
clone size: .
D gene: TRBD2
CDR3 length: 16

CDR3 DNA: TGTGCCAGCAGCTTAGTTGGGGGAACAGGGGGCTGGTATGAGCAGTACTTC
CDR3 protein: CASSLVGGTGGWYEQYF
J gene: TRBJ2-7
V gene: TRBV7-2
clone size: .
D gene: TRBD1
CDR3 length: 17

CDR3 DNA: TGTGCCAGCAGCCAAGCGGGCGGAGGAGCTTTCTTT
CDR3 protein: CASSQAGGGAFF
J gene: TRBJ1-1
V gene: TRBV3-1
clone size: .
D gene: .
CDR3 length: 12

CDR3 DNA: TGCAGTGCACGGACTAGCGGATTTTACAATGAGCAGTTCTTC
CDR3 protein: CSARTSGFYNEQFF
J gene: TRBJ2-1
V gene: TRBV20-1
clone size: few
D gene: TRBD2
CDR3 length: 14

CDR3 DNA: TGCGCCAGCAGCCAGGGACTAGACGGAGATACGCAGTATTTT
CDR3 protein: CASSQGLDGDTQYF
J gene: TRBJ2-3
V gene: TRBV5-1
clone size: .
D gene: TRBD2
CDR3 length: 14

CDR3 DNA: TGTGCCAGCAGCTTCGGTCAGGGGGTCTCCGGGGCCAACGTCCTGACTTTC
CDR3 protein: CASSFGQGVSGANVLTF
J gene: TRBJ2-6
V gene: TRBV7-2
clone size: .
D gene: TRBD1
CDR3 length: 17

CDR3 DNA: TGCAGTGCTAGAGATCGACTAGCGGGAACACATTCCTACAATGAGCAGTTCTTC
CDR3 protein: CSARDRLAGTHSYNEQFF
J gene: TRBJ2-1
V gene: TRBV20-1
clone size: few
D gene: TRBD2
CDR3 length: 18

CDR3 DNA: TGTGCCAGCAGCTTAGGGGTGAAAGAGACCCAGTACTTC
CDR3 protein: CASSLGVKETQYF
J gene: TRBJ2-5
V gene: TRBV7-2
clone size: many
D gene: .
CDR3 length: 13

CDR3 DNA: TGCGCCAGCACCGCCGAGGGCGCAGTCTATGGCTACACCTTC
CDR3 protein: CASTAEGAVYGYTF
J gene: TRBJ1-2
V gene: TRBV5-1
clone size: few
D gene: .
CDR3 length: 14

CDR3 DNA: TGTGCCAGCAGTCGGGACAGAGTTAATGTGGACATTCAGTACTTC
CDR3 protein: CASSRDRVNVDIQYF
J gene: TRBJ2-4
V gene: TRBV7-9
clone size: once
D gene: TRBD1
CDR3 length: 15

CDR3 DNA: TGCAGTGCTAGAGTCCCGCAGAACCTAGATACGCAGTATTTT
CDR3 protein: CSARVPQNLDTQYF
J gene: TRBJ2-3
V gene: TRBV20-1
clone size: .
D gene: .
CDR3 length: 14

CDR3 DNA: TGTGCCAGCAGCAAGGTCAACATTCAGTACTTC
CDR3 protein: CASSKVNIQYF
J gene: TRBJ2-4
V gene: TRBV7-2
clone size: many
D gene: .
CDR3 length: 11

CDR3 DNA: TGCAGCGTTGTAACAGGCGCCACGGAGAACACCATATATTTT
CDR3 protein: CSVVTGATENTIYF
J gene: TRBJ1-3
V gene: TRBV29-1
clone size: few
D gene: .
CDR3 length: 14

CDR3 DNA: TGTGCCAGTAGTATAGATCGGGAAACTGAAGCTTTCTTT
CDR3 protein: CASSIDRETEAFF
J gene: TRBJ1-1
V gene: TRBV19
clone size: .
D gene: .
CDR3 length: 13

CDR3 DNA: TGTGCCAGCAGCTCTCAGTGGGGCGAGCAGTACTTC
CDR3 protein: CASSSQWGEQYF
J gene: TRBJ2-7
V gene: TRBV7-8
clone size: .
D gene: .
CDR3 length: 12

CDR3 DNA: TGTGCCAGCAGCCCGGGACGAGCCAAAAACATTCAGTACTTC
CDR3 protein: CASSPGRAKNIQYF
J gene: TRBJ2-4
V gene: TRBV7-2
clone size: few
D gene: .
CDR3 length: 14

CDR3 DNA: TGTGCCAGCAGTAAGGGAGAGCCTAGCACAGATACGCAGTATTTT
CDR3 protein: CASSKGEPSTDTQYF
J gene: TRBJ2-3
V gene: TRBV27
clone size: few
D gene: .
CDR3 length: 15

CDR3 DNA: TGCAGTGCTACCGAGGGCCGTGGAAACTATGGCTACACCTTC
CDR3 protein: CSATEGRGNYGYTF
J gene: TRBJ1-2
V gene: TRBV20-1
clone size: few
D gene: .
CDR3 length: 14

CDR3 DNA: TGCAGTGCTAGCGGGGGGGAGGGAATCTCCTACGAGCAGTACTTC
CDR3 protein: CSASGGEGISYEQYF
J gene: TRBJ2-7
V gene: TRBV20-1
clone size: few
D gene: TRBD2
CDR3 length: 15

CDR3 DNA: TGTGCCAGCAGCTTGCGGTCCAAAAACATTCAGTACTTC
CDR3 protein: CASSLRSKNIQYF
J gene: TRBJ2-4
V gene: TRBV7-2
clone size: .
D gene: .
CDR3 length: 13

CDR3 DNA: TGTGCCAGCAGTTTGGGGCAGCGCGGTTTCTTT
CDR3 protein: CASSLGQRGFF
J gene: TRBJ1-1
V gene: TRBV12-3/TRBV12-4
clone size: .
D gene: .
CDR3 length: 11